A single sample gave rise to the 15 T cell receptor beta chains below, sequenced in a study of cytomegalovirus exposure and HLA in healthy donors. 60 Vbeta and 13 Jbeta primers were used in PCR. Data came from immunoSEQ multiplex PCR; TCRdb stores just in-frame clones and leaves some out. In the table there are approximately 160,000 clones, around 70% of which are singletons. Sequenced sample: PBMCs. The receptors were sampled from a man in his late teens or twenties in good health and CMV-seropositive.

The V and J genes are TRBV27 and TRBJ1-4; unclear D gene. This CDR3 comprises 11 residues. Trimming took 7 bases from V and 7 from J, leaving 7 bases between them. CDR1 is MNHEY, CDR2 SMNVEV, per germline (reference sequence). CDR3 residues: CASKRGEKLFF. The DNA for the CDR3 is TGTGCCAGCAAGAGAGGTGAAAAACTGTTTTTT.

The chain couples TRBV5-4 to TRBJ2-5, with D perhaps TRBD2 (7 bases). The V gene lost 10 bases and the J gene lost 1 base, with 17 bases spanning the gap. Germline V gene data show CDR1 as SGHNT and CDR2 as YYREEE (reference sequence). The CDR3 length is 14 residues. CDR3 sequence: CAGRGGGGQETQYF. CDR3 in DNA: TGTGCCGGTCGCGGGGGCGGGGGCCAAGAGACCCAGTACTTC. Variable domain in full (rest from reference TRBV5-4 and TRBJ2-5): ETGVTQSPTHLIKTRGQQVTLRCSSQSGHNTVSWYQQALGQGPQFIFQYYREEENGRGNFPPRFSGLQFPNYSSELNVNALELDDSALYLCAGRGGGGQETQYFGPGTRLLVL.

The chain couples TRBV19 to TRBJ1-2, with a weak D call TRBD1 (5 bases). Germline V gene sequence: CDR1 LNHDA, CDR2 SQIVND (reference sequence). Between the trimmed V and J ends, which lost 9 bases and 8 bases, there was a span of 25 bases. The CDR3 has 15 residues. The CDR3 loop reads CASNSGEGAGLGYTF. Written as DNA, the CDR3 is TGTGCCAGCAATTCGGGAGAAGGGGCTGGTCTCGGCTACACCTTC.

This clone was observed once. The chain links TRBV7-2 to TRBJ2-2; D gene ambiguous. Trimming removed 5 bases from V and 0 bases from J, with 13 bases in between. In germline, CDR1 is SGHTA, CDR2 FQGNSA. This CDR3 contains 16 residues. The CDR3 DNA sequence: TGTGCCAGCAGCCCAGGCCCATACGCGAACACCGGGGAGCTGTTTTTT. Protein product: CASSPGPYANTGELFF.

The chain is built from TRBV2 and TRBJ2-5; no reliable D call. The germline V and J ends were trimmed by 2 bases and 2 bases, with 9 bases remaining between them. From germline, CDR1 is SNHLY and CDR2 FYNNEI. The CDR3 is 14 residues long. CDR3 region: CASSESAGQETQYF. The CDR3 DNA reads as TGTGCCAGCAGTGAATCGGCAGGTCAAGAGACCCAGTACTTC.

This chain connects TRBV4-2 to TRBJ1-5; TRBD1 agrees at 7 bases. The CDR3 spans 18 residues. CDR1 and CDR2 (germline): LGHNA, YNFKEQ. The V and J ends lost 3 bases and 1 base, in that order; junction bases with no gene match: 12. The CDR3: CASSHPRDSTGSNQPQHF. The DNA of the CDR3 is TGTGCCAGCAGCCACCCCCGGGACAGCACCGGGAGCAATCAGCCCCAGCATTTT.

This clone was observed once. The rearrangement uses TRBV7-2 and TRBJ2-5, with D maybe TRBD2 (6 bases). V gave up 5 bases and J gave up 1 base, with 11 bases separating them. The germline V gene encodes CDR1 SGHTA and CDR2 FQGNSA. CDR3 length equals 14 residues. The CDR3 DNA is TGTGCCAGCAGCGTGGGACTGATCCAAGAGACCCAGTACTTC. It encodes CASSVGLIQETQYF.

This clone was seen just once. This chain links TRBV10-2 with TRBJ2-1; TRBD2 agrees at 13 bases. The CDR3 length is 15 residues. CDR1 and CDR2 (germline): WSHSY, SAAADI. Losses at the gene ends were 6 bases for V and 2 bases for J; bases not matched to a gene: 1. CDR3 sequence: CASRGLAGTYNEQFF. The DNA of the CDR3 is TGCGCCAGCAGGGGACTAGCGGGAACCTACAATGAGCAGTTCTTC.

The rearrangement uses TRBV6-6 and TRBJ1-4, with unresolved D. The V end lost 5 bases, the J end lost 3 bases, and 16 bases lay between the germline ends. Germline CDR1 and CDR2: MNHNY and SVGAGI (reference sequence). The CDR3 has 16 amino acids. The CDR3 protein is CASSRGREPPNEKLFF. The CDR3, as DNA: TGTGCCAGCAGTCGAGGGAGAGAACCGCCTAATGAAAAACTGTTTTTT.

The V call is TRBV2, the J call TRBJ1-4; TRBD1 is a possible D gene (5 bases). This CDR3 has 12 residues. CDR1 is SNHLY and CDR2 is FYNNEI in the germline V gene. V was shortened by 11 bases and J by 6 bases, with 13 bases between the two germline ends. CDR3 residues: CASRGGDEKLFF. CDR3 DNA: TGTGCCTCCCGGGGCGGGGATGAAAAACTGTTTTTT.

V and J are TRBV7-8 and TRBJ1-4, with a weak D call TRBD1 (5 bases). The CDR3 length is 15 residues. Trimming took off 4 bases at V and 6 bases at J, with 15 bases between the two ends. CDR1 and CDR2 from the germline V gene are SGHVS and FQNEAQ. The CDR3 coding sequence is TGTGCCAGCAGCTCCGAGCGAGTGGGGCATGAAAAACTGTTTTTT. Its protein is CASSSERVGHEKLFF. The full variable domain, its missing parts supplied by reference TRBV7-8 and TRBJ1-4, is GAGVSQSPRYKVAKRGQDVALRCDPISGHVSLFWYQQALGQGPEFLTYFQNEAQLDKSGLPSDRFFAERPEGSVSTLKIQRTQQEDSAVYLCASSSERVGHEKLFFGSGTQLSVL.

The chain uses TRBV30 and TRBJ1-1, with TRBD1 identical over 7 bases. Germline V gene data show CDR1 as GTSNPN and CDR2 as SVGIG (reference sequence). With 1 base clipped from V and 11 bases from J, the junction kept 10 bases outside the gene matches. The CDR3 length is 13 residues. CDR3 coding DNA: TGTGCCTGGAGTGGGACAGGAACTATACGGGCTTTCTTT. This codes for CAWSGTGTIRAFF.

V gene TRBV27 combines with J gene TRBJ2-3; 11 positions agree with TRBD2. The germline gives CDR1 MNHEY, CDR2 SMNVEV (reference sequence). This CDR3 is built from 15 residues. The trim removed 0 bases at V and 6 bases at J, leaving 2 bases unmatched. The CDR3 reads CASSLSVAGGDTQYF. In DNA, the CDR3 is TGTGCCAGCAGTTTATCGGTAGCGGGGGGGGATACGCAGTATTTT.

This chain links TRBV5-1 with TRBJ2-5; possibly TRBD2 for D (5 bases). The CDR3 is made up of 14 amino acids. Germline CDR1 reads SGHRS; CDR2 reads YFSETQ. The V and J ends lost 1 base and 3 bases respectively, with 10 bases between them. The chain's CDR3 is CASSLSPGKETQYF. In DNA form, the CDR3 reads TGCGCCAGCAGCTTGTCACCGGGAAAAGAGACCCAGTACTTC.

The chain has TRBV6-4 and TRBJ2-2; D gene ambiguous. Trimming stripped 3 bases from V and 4 bases from J, with 6 bases between. CDR1 and CDR2 (germline): MRHNA, SNTAGT. The CDR3 is 13 residues long. The CDR3 DNA is TGTGCCAGCAGTGATTTTATCACCGGGGAGCTGTTTTTT. This codes for CASSDFITGELFF.